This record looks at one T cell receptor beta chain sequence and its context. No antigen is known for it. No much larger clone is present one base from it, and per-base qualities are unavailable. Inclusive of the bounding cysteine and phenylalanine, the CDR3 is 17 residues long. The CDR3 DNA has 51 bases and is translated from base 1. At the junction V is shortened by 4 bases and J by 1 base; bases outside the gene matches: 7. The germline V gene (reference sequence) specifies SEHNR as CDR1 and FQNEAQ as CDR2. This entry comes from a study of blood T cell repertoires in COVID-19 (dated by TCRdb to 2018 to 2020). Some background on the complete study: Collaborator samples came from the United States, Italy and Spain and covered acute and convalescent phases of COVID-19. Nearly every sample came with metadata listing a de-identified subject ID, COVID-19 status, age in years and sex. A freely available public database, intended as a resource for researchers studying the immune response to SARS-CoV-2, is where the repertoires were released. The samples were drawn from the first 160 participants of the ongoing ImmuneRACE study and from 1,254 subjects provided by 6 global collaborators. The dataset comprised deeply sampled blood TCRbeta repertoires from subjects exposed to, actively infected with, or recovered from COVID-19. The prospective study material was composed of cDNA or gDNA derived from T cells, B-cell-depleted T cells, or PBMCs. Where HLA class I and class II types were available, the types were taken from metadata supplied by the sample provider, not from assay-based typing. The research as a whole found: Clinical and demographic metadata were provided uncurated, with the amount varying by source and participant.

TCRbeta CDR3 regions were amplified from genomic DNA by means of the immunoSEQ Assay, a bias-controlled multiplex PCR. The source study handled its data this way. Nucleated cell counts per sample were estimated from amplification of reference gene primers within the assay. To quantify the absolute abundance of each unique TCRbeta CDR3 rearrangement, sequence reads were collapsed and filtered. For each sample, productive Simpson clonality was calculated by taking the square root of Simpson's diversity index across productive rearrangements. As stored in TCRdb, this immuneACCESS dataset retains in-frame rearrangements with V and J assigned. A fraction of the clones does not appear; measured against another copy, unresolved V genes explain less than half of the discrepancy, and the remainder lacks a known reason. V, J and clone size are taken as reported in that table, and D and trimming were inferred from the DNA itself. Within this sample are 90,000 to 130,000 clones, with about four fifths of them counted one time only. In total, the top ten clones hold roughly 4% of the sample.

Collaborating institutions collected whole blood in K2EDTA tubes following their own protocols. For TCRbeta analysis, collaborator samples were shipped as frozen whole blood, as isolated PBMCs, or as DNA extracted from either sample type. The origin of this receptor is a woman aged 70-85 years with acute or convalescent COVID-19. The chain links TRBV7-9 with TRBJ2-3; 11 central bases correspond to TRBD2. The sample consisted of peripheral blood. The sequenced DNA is TGTGCCAGCAGCTGGGCTAGCGGGAGGTGGGGCACAGATACGCAGTATTTT. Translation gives CASSWASGRWGTDTQYF.